The entry below gives a single TCR beta chain sequence along with its context. What it binds is not known. The sample originates from a study of CD8+ T cells in alopecia areata. Study-level background: The tofacitinib course ran for 6 to 18 months and was followed by 6 months off drug.

Broader study findings: Patients shared TCRs less clearly than mice did, possibly for HLA-related reasons. Relative to normal scalp, lesional scalp, especially alopecia totalis/universalis, showed higher clonality.

Extraction and reverse transcription of RNA yielded cDNA as the sequencing template. Libraries were prepared by immunoSEQ multiplex PCR; TCRdb keeps only in-frame clonotypes and omits some of them. In the table there are approximately 91,000 clones, about 45% of which are singletons. In alopecia areata patients, both lesional scalp punch biopsies and peripheral blood were collected. The CDR3 has 16 amino acids. Germline values: CDR1 SGHTA, CDR2 FQGTGA. The V gene lost 1 base and the J gene lost 1 base, with 12 bases spanning the gap. Source material: CD4+ T cells sorted from blood. The rearrangement links TRBV7-3 to TRBJ2-3; D is unclear. This sequence originates from a human donor with alopecia areata. Here the CDR3 reads CASSLNLGVGTDTQYF. The CDR3 bases are TGTGCCAGCAGCTTAAACTTGGGCGTCGGCACAGATACGCAGTATTTT.